The 2 T cell receptor beta chains in this list originate from one sample, sequenced in a study of T cell responses to AZD1222 COVID-19 vaccine. The method was immunoSEQ multiplex PCR; TCRdb's version includes in-frame clones alone and lacks a portion of them. The sample lists some 120,000 clones; approximately 90% were seen once. This material consisted of peripheral blood, taken on day 0 of MenACWY control vaccination. The receptors stem from an adult in good health.

This chain joins TRBV3-1 (or the pseudogene TRBV3-2) and TRBJ1-5; a possible D gene is TRBD1 (5 bases). The CDR3 extends over 15 amino acids. Between the trimmed V and J ends, which lost 4 bases and 0 bases, there was a span of 10 bases. Germline CDR1 LGHDT, CDR2 YNNKEL (reference sequence). CDR3 nucleotide sequence: TGTGCCAGCAGCCGGGGCGGTTATAGCAATCAGCCCCAGCATTTT. It is translated as CASSRGGYSNQPQHF.

This rearrangement joins TRBV2 to TRBJ2-1, with 8 bases that match TRBD2. Germline assignment: CDR1 SNHLY and CDR2 FYNNEI. J was trimmed by 2 bases and V by 7 bases; bases with no gene match: 7. The CDR3 extends over 15 amino acids. In DNA, the CDR3 is TGTGCCAGCACCCGAGCGGGAGCCGCCTACAATGAGCAGTTCTTC. It encodes CASTRAGAAYNEQFF.